One and the same sample provided the 22 T cell receptor beta chains below, sequenced in a study of T cell responses to AZD1222 COVID-19 vaccine. The assay was immunoSEQ multiplex PCR, and TCRdb's table has in-frame clones only and misses some. The sample has about 140,000 clones, roughly 92% seen once; the top ten hold more than 3.5%. The specimen comprised peripheral blood, sampled on day 0 of AZD1222 vaccination. The receptors were sampled from an adult in good health.

The V gene is TRBV20-1, the J gene TRBJ1-1; perhaps TRBD1 as D (5 bases). V gave up 3 bases and J gave up 4 bases, with 15 bases separating them. CDR3 size: 14 residues. Per the germline V gene, CDR1 is DFQATT and CDR2 is SNEGSKA (reference sequence). The CDR3 DNA reads TGCAGTGCTAGTCGCCCTCAGGGCGTCACTGAAGCTTTCTTT. Protein product: CSASRPQGVTEAFF.

This chain uses TRBV28 with TRBJ2-3; 10 bases align to TRBD2. In germline, CDR1 is MDHEN, CDR2 SYDVKM. This CDR3 is 16 amino acids long. V trimming: 3 bases; J trimming: 3 bases; junction bases outside the gene matches: 6. In nucleotides, the CDR3 is TGTGCCAGCAGTTTCCTAGCGGGAGCTAGGACAGATACGCAGTATTTT. Translating gives CASSFLAGARTDTQYF. Combining the CDR3 with reference TRBV28 and TRBJ2-3 gives the whole variable domain DVKVTQSSRYLVKRTGEKVFLECVQDMDHENMFWYRQDPGLGLRLIYFSYDVKMKEKGDIPEGYSVSREKKERFSLILESASTNQTSMYLCASSFLAGARTDTQYFGPGTRLTVL.

The chain has TRBV7-2 and TRBJ2-7; TRBD2 aligns across 13 bases. The V and J ends lost 2 bases and 6 bases, in that order; junction bases with no gene match: 4. Germline values: CDR1 SGHTA, CDR2 FQGNSA. This CDR3 has 15 residues. In DNA, the CDR3 is TGTGCCAGCAGCTTACGGACTAGCGGGAGACCCGAGCAGTACTTC. Its translation is CASSLRTSGRPEQYF.

The V gene is TRBV28, the J gene TRBJ1-5; TRBD1 might be the D (5 bases). Per germline, CDR1 MDHEN and CDR2 SYDVKM. This CDR3 is built from 16 residues. With 5 bases removed from V and 1 base from J, the gap between germline ends came to 15 bases. CDR3 protein: CASSPLGGDSNQPQHF. The CDR3 DNA reads TGTGCCAGCAGTCCCCTAGGAGGGGACAGCAATCAGCCCCAGCATTTT.

The count of this clone is one. V usage is TRBV30 and J usage is TRBJ2-1; D uncertain. The germline V gene encodes CDR1 GTSNPN and CDR2 SVGIG (reference sequence). V was clipped by 5 bases and J by 8 bases, with 10 bases between them. CDR3 length equals 11 residues. The CDR3 sequence is CAWGPGHEQFF. In nucleotides, the CDR3 is TGTGCCTGGGGCCCCGGGCATGAGCAGTTCTTC.

This clone was seen repeatedly, ten times or more. The rearrangement joins TRBV7-2 to TRBJ2-5; 9 positions agree with TRBD1. V was clipped by 3 bases and J by 2 bases; unmatched bases: 4. The CDR3 loop spans 15 amino acids. Germline CDR1 SGHTA, CDR2 FQGNSA. The CDR3 region is CASSFGDRDQETQYF. The CDR3 coding sequence is TGTGCCAGCAGCTTCGGGGACAGGGATCAAGAGACCCAGTACTTC.

This sequence joins TRBV29-1 and TRBJ1-2; the D is unclear. The V gene lost 2 bases and the J gene lost 2 bases, with 12 bases spanning the gap. Germline V gene data show CDR1 as SQVTM and CDR2 as ANQGSEA. CDR3 length: 14 amino acids. The chain's CDR3 is CSVETRVRNYGYTF. Written as DNA, the CDR3 is TGCAGCGTTGAAACCCGGGTGAGAAACTATGGCTACACCTTC.

The genes are TRBV6-5 and TRBJ2-7; D not certain. V lost 0 bases to trimming and J lost 3 bases, with 6 bases between them. The CDR3 loop spans 13 amino acids. Germline CDR1 reads MNHEY; CDR2 reads SVGAGI. As DNA, the CDR3 is TGTGCCAGCAGTTACTCGATAGGCTACGAGCAGTACTTC. As protein: CASSYSIGYEQYF.

The rearrangement uses TRBV7-2 and TRBJ2-5, with 13 bases fitting TRBD2. This CDR3 comprises 19 residues. The V gene's germline CDR1 is SGHTA and CDR2 FQGNSA. V lost 3 bases to trimming and J lost 0 bases; unmatched junction nucleotides: 10. The CDR3 loop reads CASSFVLAGGGGDQETQYF. The CDR3 coding sequence is TGTGCCAGCAGCTTCGTACTAGCGGGAGGGGGAGGGGACCAAGAGACCCAGTACTTC.

The chain carries TRBV19 and TRBJ2-7; TRBD1 matches 7 bases. CDR3 length equals 13 residues. Germline assignment: CDR1 LNHDA and CDR2 SQIVND (reference sequence). The ends lost 3 bases at V and 8 bases at J; junction bases unmatched: 7. As DNA, the CDR3 is TGTGCCAGTAGTATCGGGACAGTGAACCAGCAGTACTTC. It codes for CASSIGTVNQQYF.

The chain uses TRBV4-3 and TRBJ2-7, with 7 bases lining up with TRBD1. The trim removed 2 bases at V and 0 bases at J, leaving 4 bases unmatched. The CDR3 spans 15 residues. Germline CDR1 is LGHNA and CDR2 is YSLEER. CDR3 sequence reads: CASSQQQGSSYEQYF. The CDR3 DNA reads as TGCGCCAGCAGCCAACAACAGGGGAGCTCCTACGAGCAGTACTTC.

The rearrangement uses TRBV28 and TRBJ1-1; D is ambiguous. The CDR3 sequence is 15 residues long. V shed 10 bases and J shed 1 base, with 19 bases lying between them. From germline, CDR1 is MDHEN and CDR2 SYDVKM. The CDR3 is CATSSPTVGNTEAFF. In DNA form, the CDR3 reads TGTGCCACTTCCAGCCCCACAGTAGGGAACACTGAAGCTTTCTTT.

CDR3: CASSDTGGPTDTQYF. The DNA for the CDR3 is TGTGCCAGCAGCGATACAGGGGGCCCCACAGATACGCAGTATTTT. This chain links TRBV9 with TRBJ2-3; TRBD1 aligns across 9 bases. Germline trimming cut 3 bases from V and 2 bases from J; bases unmatched to any gene: 4. This CDR3 has 15 amino acids. Per germline, CDR1 SGDLS and CDR2 YYNGEE.

This chain connects TRBV3-1 (or the pseudogene TRBV3-2) to TRBJ2-1; D uncertain. CDR3 length equals 16 residues. V lost 1 base, J lost 0 bases, and 10 bases lay in between. CDR1 and CDR2 (germline): LGHDT, YNNKEL (reference sequence). The CDR3, as DNA: TGTGCCAGCAGCCAAGGCGCGGCGAGCTCCTACAATGAGCAGTTCTTC. It encodes CASSQGAASSYNEQFF.

The chain combines TRBV19 with TRBJ1-1, with D perhaps TRBD1 (5 bases). V lost 2 bases, J lost 3 bases, and 16 bases lay in between. Germline V gene sequence: CDR1 LNHDA, CDR2 SQIVND (reference sequence). The CDR3 extends over 16 amino acids. The CDR3 region is CASSISPGRMDTEAFF. The CDR3 nucleotides read TGTGCCAGTAGTATATCCCCGGGACGTATGGACACTGAAGCTTTCTTT.

This chain connects TRBV5-4 to TRBJ2-7, with 10 bases fitting TRBD1. Per the germline V gene, CDR1 is SGHNT and CDR2 is YYREEE (reference sequence). The CDR3 is 17 residues long. J lost 3 bases, V lost 0 bases, and 9 bases had no gene match. The CDR3 region is CASSLGTGGKVNYEQYF. The CDR3 coding sequence is TGTGCCAGCAGCTTGGGGACAGGGGGAAAGGTGAACTACGAGCAGTACTTC.

The chain is built from TRBV20-1 and TRBJ2-7; D ambiguous. Trimming cost V 6 bases and J 5 bases, with 11 bases left between them. The germline V gene has CDR1 DFQATT and CDR2 SNEGSKA (reference sequence). This CDR3 is 11 amino acids long. The DNA for the CDR3 is TGCAGTGCAAGATCTATCCACGAGCAGTACTTC. This sequence encodes CSARSIHEQYF.

The chain recombines TRBV5-1 with TRBJ1-1, with no clear D. In germline, CDR1 is SGHRS, CDR2 YFSETQ. Trimming removed 0 bases from V and 6 bases from J, with 9 bases in between. The CDR3 runs to 13 residues. The CDR3 DNA reads as TGCGCCAGCAGCTTGGCCGGTCGGGCTGAAGCTTTCTTT. Translation gives CASSLAGRAEAFF.

The gene calls are TRBV9 and TRBJ2-1; D might be TRBD2 (6 bases). In germline, CDR1 is SGDLS, CDR2 YYNGEE. V was trimmed by 5 bases and J by 6 bases, leaving 21 bases between them. The CDR3 is 16 amino acids. CDR3: CASSINPRGSLNEQFF. The DNA for the CDR3 is TGTGCCAGCAGTATCAACCCACGGGGGTCCCTCAATGAGCAGTTCTTC.

The count of this clone is one. The V and J genes are TRBV28 and TRBJ1-2; D might be TRBD1 (5 bases). The CDR3 sequence is 14 residues long. V was pared by 6 bases and J by 4 bases, with 15 bases between. The V gene's germline CDR1 is MDHEN and CDR2 SYDVKM. Here the CDR3 reads CASSEPGDSYGYTF. The CDR3 DNA is TGTGCCAGCAGCGAGCCGGGGGATAGCTATGGCTACACCTTC.

J is TRBJ2-2 and V is TRBV27; 8 bases are a match to TRBD2. The CDR3 is made up of 14 amino acids. V lost 10 bases and J lost 1; bases outside the gene matches: 5. CDR1 and CDR2 (germline): MNHEY, SMNVEV (reference sequence). CDR3 protein: CATAGTRNTGELFF. The CDR3 bases are TGTGCCACCGCCGGGACTAGGAACACCGGGGAGCTGTTTTTT.

This chain links TRBV13 with TRBJ2-1; 8 nucleotides align to TRBD1. The CDR3 contains 14 residues. CDR1 PRHDT and CDR2 FYEKMQ come from the germline V gene (reference sequence). V was pared by 5 bases and J by 4 bases, with 4 bases of the junction left unmatched. The CDR3 here is CASSQGQAYNEQFF. The CDR3 bases are TGTGCCAGCAGCCAGGGACAGGCTTACAATGAGCAGTTCTTC.